This section outlines one TCR beta chain sequence together with its context. Antigen: not known. The CDR3 runs to 17 residues. Trimming removed 0 bases from V and 4 bases from J; junction bases left unmatched: 9. Germline CDR1 SGHRS, CDR2 YFSETQ. The record originates from a study of shared clonotypes between healthy human individuals. Study-wide points: Relative to their counterparts shared across all four donors, non-shared clonotypes exhibited diminished generation probabilities.

Methods used by the authors: Quality scores were absent from the junction-only immunoSEQ sequences, so filtering differed. The assay was immunoSEQ multiplex PCR, and TCRdb's table has in-frame clones only and misses some. V, J and clone size are taken as reported in that table, and D and trimming were inferred from the DNA itself. The data hold roughly 320,000 clones, with around nine tenths observed a single time. The material sequenced was memory CD8+ T cells sorted from blood. Subset meaning: CD45RO+ cells pooled with CCR7-negative TemRA cells. The chain carries TRBV5-1 and TRBJ1-2; the match to TRBD1 covers 10 bases. The clonotype originates from a man younger than 30 in good health. The DNA for the CDR3 is TGCGCCAGCAGCTTGGGACAGGGGGCGAAGATTATCTATGGCTACACCTTC. It codes for CASSLGQGAKIIYGYTF.